This record covers a single T cell receptor beta chain. Its antigen is still unknown. The source of the sample is a study of T-cell reconstitution after alpha-beta-depleted transplantation in children. Study conclusions and caveats: By one year post-transplant, T-cell counts and diversity largely arose from T cells that were newly produced.

Unique molecular identifiers were incorporated during preparation of the TCRbeta library. TCRdb itself ran the PCR reads through MiXCR, one entry per CDR3 protein. The data hold 250,000 to 400,000 distinct CDR3 sequences, with 23% observed a single time. The CDR3 sequence is 14 residues long. V lost 6 bases to trimming and J lost 7 bases; unmatched junction nucleotides: 9. The V gene's germline CDR1 is DFQATT and CDR2 SNEGSKA (reference sequence). This chain joins TRBV20-1 and TRBJ1-4; 9 bases align to TRBD1. This receptor was taken from a male patient younger than 18 who had a stem cell transplant for acute lymphoblastic leukemia, so the T cells may come from the graft donor. Here the sequenced sample was PBMCs, mostly from graft donor cells, taken 180 days after TCRalphabeta/CD19-depleted stem cell transplant. CDR3 amino acids: CSARTGTGSEKLFF. CDR3 in DNA: TGCAGTGCCCGTACCGGGACAGGGAGTGAAAAACTGTTTTTT.